Below are 27 T cell receptor beta chains sequenced from a single sample in a study of blood T cell repertoires in COVID-19. The assay was immunoSEQ multiplex PCR, and TCRdb's table has in-frame clones only and misses some. The table lists 270,000 or so clones, approximately 84% of them singletons. Material: peripheral blood. These receptor sequences come from a human donor with COVID-19, enrolled during active disease. The donor label of this sample is uncertain.

The chain employs TRBV11-3 and TRBJ2-1; 9 nucleotides line up with TRBD2. CDR1 SGHNT and CDR2 YENEEA come from the germline V gene. After removal of 0 bases from V and 12 bases from J, the junction contained 9 bases not matched to a gene. The CDR3 spans 15 residues. CDR3 protein: CASSLESGGRAGQFF. Written as DNA, the CDR3 is TGTGCCAGCAGCTTAGAGAGTGGCGGGAGGGCCGGGCAGTTCTTC.

The chain recombines TRBV3-1 (or the pseudogene TRBV3-2) with TRBJ2-1; 8 nucleotides match TRBD2. Germline loops: CDR1 LGHDT, CDR2 YNNKEL (reference sequence). Trimming removed 3 bases from V and 9 bases from J; junction bases left unmatched: 7. This CDR3 contains 14 residues. The CDR3 DNA follows: TGTGCCAGCAGCCACTCCGGGAGGGGGAGTGAGCAGTTCTTC. Translation gives CASSHSGRGSEQFF.

In the case of this clone: Other DNA sequences in this specimen translate into the identical CDR3. As DNA, the CDR3 is TGTGCCAGCAGTTCCTTTGGAAACACCATATATTTT. Its translation: CASSSFGNTIYF. The genes are TRBV28 and TRBJ1-3; D unresolved. V dropped 4 bases and J dropped 3 bases, with 4 bases sitting between them. Germline CDR1 is MDHEN and CDR2 is SYDVKM. The CDR3 sequence is 12 residues long. Together with reference TRBV28 and TRBJ1-3, the CDR3 gives the full variable domain: DVKVTQSSRYLVKRTGEKVFLECVQDMDHENMFWYRQDPGLGLRLIYFSYDVKMKEKGDIPEGYSVSREKKERFSLILESASTNQTSMYLCASSSFGNTIYFGEGSWLTVV.

This rearrangement joins TRBV28 to TRBJ2-6; D perhaps matches TRBD2 (7 bases). Trimming took 6 bases from V and 0 from J, leaving 9 bases between them. Germline V gene lookup returns CDR1 MDHEN and CDR2 SYDVKM. This CDR3 is 15 amino acids long. The CDR3 is CASRGGRSGANVLTF. In DNA form, the CDR3 reads TGTGCCAGCAGGGGGGGGCGCTCTGGGGCCAACGTCCTGACTTTC. Supplemented by reference TRBV28 and TRBJ2-6, the full variable domain reads DVKVTQSSRYLVKRTGEKVFLECVQDMDHENMFWYRQDPGLGLRLIYFSYDVKMKEKGDIPEGYSVSREKKERFSLILESASTNQTSMYLCASRGGRSGANVLTFGAGSRLTVL.

V and J are TRBV30 and TRBJ1-6, with a weak D call TRBD1 (6 bases). Germline V lookup: CDR1 GTSNPN, CDR2 SVGIG (reference sequence). The CDR3 is made up of 13 amino acids. Trimming shortened V by 4 bases and J by 10 bases, and 14 bases separated the two germline ends. CDR3 region: CAWKVGGTSPLHF. The DNA of the CDR3 is TGTGCCTGGAAGGTAGGGGGAACCTCACCCCTCCACTTT.

In nucleotides, the CDR3 is TGTGCCAGCAGCGCGCTAAGCGCGAATGGCTACACCTTC. It specifies CASSALSANGYTF. The V call is TRBV3-1 (or the pseudogene TRBV3-2), the J call TRBJ1-2; D is ambiguous. The length of the CDR3 is 13 residues. Germline assignment: CDR1 LGHDT and CDR2 YNNKEL (reference sequence). Trimming pared 5 bases from V and 6 bases from J, leaving 13 bases between.

This chain links TRBV5-1 with TRBJ1-3, with D uncertain. The CDR3 is made up of 16 amino acids. Germline-derived CDR1 and CDR2 are SGHRS and YFSETQ. The V gene lost 4 bases and the J gene lost 4 bases, with 18 bases spanning the gap. The CDR3 sequence: CASSLAGGSQGNTIYF. CDR3 bases: TGCGCCAGCAGCCTCGCCGGTGGTAGCCAAGGAAACACCATATATTTT.

This chain uses TRBV28 with TRBJ1-1, with 8 nucleotides matching TRBD1. V trimming: 2 bases; J trimming: 5 bases; junction bases outside the gene matches: 4. This CDR3 comprises 14 residues. Germline assignment: CDR1 MDHEN and CDR2 SYDVKM. The CDR3 DNA reads TGTGCCAGCAGTTTACAGGGGGCTTGGACTGAAGCTTTCTTT. Residues: CASSLQGAWTEAFF. The complete variable domain, with remaining parts taken from reference TRBV28 and TRBJ1-1, reads DVKVTQSSRYLVKRTGEKVFLECVQDMDHENMFWYRQDPGLGLRLIYFSYDVKMKEKGDIPEGYSVSREKKERFSLILESASTNQTSMYLCASSLQGAWTEAFFGQGTRLTVV.

The J gene is TRBJ2-1, the V gene TRBV5-1; D may be TRBD1 (5 bases). The CDR3 contains 13 residues. V lost 0 bases and J lost 4, with 5 bases in between. Germline CDR1 and CDR2: SGHRS and YFSETQ. The CDR3 region has the DNA TGCGCCAGCAGCTTGGGACAGTACAATGAGCAGTTCTTC. Amino acid sequence: CASSLGQYNEQFF.

The chain joins TRBV28 to TRBJ2-6; a weak D match, TRBD1 (5 bases). Trimming took 6 bases from V and 2 from J, leaving 14 bases between them. The V gene's germline CDR1 is MDHEN and CDR2 SYDVKM. This CDR3 has 16 residues. The CDR3 coding sequence is TGTGCCAGCAGACTGGACAAAGGGGCTGGGGCCAACGTCCTGACTTTC. Translated, it gives CASRLDKGAGANVLTF.

The rearrangement joins TRBV29-1 to TRBJ2-5, with TRBD2 identical over 13 bases. V shed 6 bases and J 5 bases; nucleotides not matched to a gene: 9. Germline lookup yields CDR1 SQVTM and CDR2 ANQGSEA. The CDR3 extends over 15 amino acids. The CDR3 loop reads CSVARGLAGEETQYF. For the CDR3, the DNA is TGCAGCGTGGCCCGTGGACTAGCGGGAGAGGAGACCCAGTACTTC.

V is TRBV4-1 and J is TRBJ2-3, with TRBD2 matching over 14 bases. The V gene's germline CDR1 is MGHRA and CDR2 YSYEKL. The CDR3 extends over 18 amino acids. J gave up 6 bases and V 3 bases, and 11 bases lay outside the gene matches. The DNA for the CDR3 is TGCGCCAGCAGCCAGCACGCAGGGACTAGCGGGAGTTCGGATACGCAGTATTTT. Encoded protein: CASSQHAGTSGSSDTQYF.

The rearrangement uses TRBV5-1 and TRBJ1-1; D might be TRBD1 (5 bases). Trimming took off 4 bases at V and 1 base at J, with 17 bases between the two ends. CDR1 and CDR2 from the germline V gene are SGHRS and YFSETQ. This CDR3 is built from 16 residues. The CDR3 DNA sequence: TGCGCCAGCAGCCACGGAACGACAGATACGAACACTGAAGCTTTCTTT. This encodes CASSHGTTDTNTEAFF.

The chain employs TRBV28 and TRBJ1-5, with D tentatively TRBD1 (5 bases). V dropped 3 bases and J dropped 6 bases, with 15 bases sitting between them. This CDR3 comprises 15 residues. Germline assignment: CDR1 MDHEN and CDR2 SYDVKM. The CDR3 DNA follows: TGTGCCAGCAGTTTCCCCCAGGGAAATCGTCAGCCCCAGCATTTT. Its translation: CASSFPQGNRQPQHF.

This clone was seen only once. The chain combines TRBV15 with TRBJ1-4; D ambiguous. V shed 0 bases and J shed 0 bases, with 8 bases lying between them. CDR1 and CDR2 from the germline V gene are LNHNV and YYDKDF (reference sequence). The CDR3 has 16 amino acids. The CDR3 sequence: CATSRDRVTTNEKLFF. The CDR3 bases are TGTGCCACCAGCAGAGATCGGGTCACAACTAATGAAAAACTGTTTTTT.

This clone came up once. V and J are TRBV5-1 and TRBJ2-2, with TRBD2 matching over 7 bases. With V trimmed by 4 bases and J by 7 bases, 10 bases remained unmatched. Germline V gene sequence: CDR1 SGHRS, CDR2 YFSETQ. The CDR3 has 15 residues. The CDR3 DNA is TGCGCCAGCAGCCCACTCGGACTAGTAGACGGGGAGCTGTTTTTT. As protein: CASSPLGLVDGELFF.

This chain joins TRBV5-1 and TRBJ2-7; a possible D gene is TRBD2 (6 bases). From germline, CDR1 is SGHRS and CDR2 YFSETQ. The CDR3 has 17 residues. V dropped 1 base and J dropped 2 bases, with 19 bases sitting between them. The CDR3 coding sequence is TGCGCCAGCAGCTTGCCCCGTACTTGGGGGGAAACCTACGAGCAGTACTTC. It translates to CASSLPRTWGETYEQYF.

This clone was found a few times. The gene calls are TRBV5-4 and TRBJ1-2, with 8 bases identical to TRBD1. Germline CDR1 SGHNT, CDR2 YYREEE (reference sequence). The CDR3 has 15 residues. V dropped 3 bases and J dropped 4; count of bases not matched to a gene: 8. The CDR3 DNA is TGTGCCAGCAGCTATGGACAGGGATCGATCTATGGCTACACCTTC. Translating it yields CASSYGQGSIYGYTF.

The rearrangement joins TRBV6-4 to TRBJ2-3; 8 positions agree with TRBD1. Germline CDR1 MRHNA, CDR2 SNTAGT. With V trimmed by 4 bases and J by 0 bases, 6 bases remained unmatched. The CDR3 extends over 16 amino acids. CDR3 bases: TGTGCCAGCAGTGCACTACAGGGGGTCAGCACAGATACGCAGTATTTT. Its protein product is CASSALQGVSTDTQYF.

This chain uses TRBV30 with TRBJ1-4; D is possibly TRBD1 (6 bases). V lost 0 bases to trimming and J lost 8 bases, with 16 bases between them. Germline CDR1 is GTSNPN and CDR2 is SVGIG (reference sequence). The CDR3 has 15 amino acids. The CDR3 nucleotides read TGTGCCTGGAGTGTGGGGGCGGTCCTCCCGGAAAAACTGTTTTTT. Its protein product is CAWSVGAVLPEKLFF. Full variable domain (rest looked up from reference TRBV30 and TRBJ1-4): SQTIHQWPATLVQPVGSPLSLECTVEGTSNPNLYWYRQAAGRGLQLLFYSVGIGQISSEVPQNLSASRPQDRQFILSSKKLLLSDSGFYLCAWSVGAVLPEKLFFGSGTQLSVL.

This chain joins TRBV6-5 and TRBJ2-7; tentatively, D is TRBD1 (6 bases). Trimming cost V 5 bases and J 3 bases, with 14 bases left between them. The CDR3 has 14 amino acids. Germline CDR1 MNHEY, CDR2 SVGAGI. CDR3 in amino acids: CASSPTRGYYEQYF. CDR3 DNA: TGTGCCAGCAGTCCTACGAGGGGGTACTACGAGCAGTACTTC.

The rearrangement joins TRBV21-1 to TRBJ1-2; the table gives TRBD1 as D, unverified against the DNA. TRBV21-1 is described as a pseudogene. The CDR3 consists of 13 residues. This chain's CDR3 is CASSWDTFYGYTF. The CDR3 coding sequence is TGTGCCAGCAGCTGGGACACCTTCTATGGCTACACCTTC.

This chain connects TRBV9 to TRBJ2-2; possibly TRBD1 for D (6 bases). Trimming pared 3 bases from V and 5 bases from J, leaving 17 bases between. Germline CDR1 reads SGDLS; CDR2 reads YYNGEE. The CDR3 has 16 residues. As DNA, the CDR3 is TGTGCCAGCAGCGCCGACAGGTGGGGTTCGACCGGGGAGCTGTTTTTT. Residues: CASSADRWGSTGELFF.

The rearrangement links TRBV25-1 to TRBJ1-1, with TRBD1 matching over 7 bases. Germline V lookup: CDR1 MGHDK, CDR2 SYGVNS. With 7 bases clipped from V and 5 bases from J, the junction kept 4 bases outside the gene matches. The CDR3 has 12 residues. The CDR3 nucleotides are TGTGCCAGCAACAGGGGTTATACTGAAGCTTTCTTT. Translation gives CASNRGYTEAFF.

V is TRBV7-2 and J is TRBJ1-3, with 10 bases matching TRBD1. The CDR3 runs to 15 residues. The V gene's germline CDR1 is SGHTA and CDR2 FQGNSA. J lost 4 bases, V lost 6 bases, and 6 bases had no gene match. CDR3 region: CASRATGGTGNTIYF. In DNA form, the CDR3 reads TGTGCCAGCAGAGCGACAGGGGGCACAGGAAACACCATATATTTT.

The genes are TRBV29-1 and TRBJ2-5, with TRBD2 matching over 12 bases. V lost 4 bases to trimming and J lost 5 bases; unmatched junction nucleotides: 8. Germline V lookup: CDR1 SQVTM, CDR2 ANQGSEA. This CDR3 is 15 amino acids long. As DNA, the CDR3 is TGCAGCGTTGGGGCTAGCGGGAGGGCCACGGAGACCCAGTACTTC. It specifies CSVGASGRATETQYF.

The chain combines TRBV19 with TRBJ2-3, with D possibly being TRBD1 (5 bases). V gave up 0 bases and J gave up 4 bases, with 14 bases separating them. In germline, CDR1 is LNHDA, CDR2 SQIVND (reference sequence). The CDR3 sequence is 16 residues long. CDR3 sequence reads: CASSIEGHSVADTQYF. In nucleotides, the CDR3 is TGTGCCAGTAGTATAGAAGGACATTCCGTAGCAGATACGCAGTATTTT.